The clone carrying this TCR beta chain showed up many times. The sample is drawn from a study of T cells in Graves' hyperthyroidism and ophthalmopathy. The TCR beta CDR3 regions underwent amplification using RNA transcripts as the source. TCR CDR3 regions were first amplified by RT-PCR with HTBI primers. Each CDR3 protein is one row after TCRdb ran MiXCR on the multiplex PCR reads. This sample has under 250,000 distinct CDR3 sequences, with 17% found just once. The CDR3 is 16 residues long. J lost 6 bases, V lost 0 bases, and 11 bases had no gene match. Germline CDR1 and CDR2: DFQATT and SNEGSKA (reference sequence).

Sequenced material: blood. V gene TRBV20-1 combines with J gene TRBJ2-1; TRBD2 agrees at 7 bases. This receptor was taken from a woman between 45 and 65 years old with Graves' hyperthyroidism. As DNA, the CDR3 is TGCAGTGCTAGAGATTTTCAGGGAGGGAGCGTCAATGAGCAGTTCTTC. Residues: CSARDFQGGSVNEQFF.